This T cell receptor (beta chain) stems from a study of cytomegalovirus exposure and HLA in healthy donors. Overall study findings and caveats: In a later analysis, CMV-associated beta chains were mostly HLA-associated, it appeared. Presence/absence analyses assumed roughly uniform sequencing depth across donors. Association of a missense DCLRE1C variant with TCR beta V- and J-gene trimming was reported in a later analysis.

A note on this clone: Its antigen is currently unknown.

The PCR contained 60 Vbeta and 13 Jbeta primers. Produced via immunoSEQ multiplex PCR; TCRdb's table is partial and in-frame only. Among some 110,000 clones listed, approximately 69% were seen once. This CDR3 contains 14 residues. J was trimmed by 5 bases and V by 5 bases; bases with no gene match: 5. CDR1 and CDR2 from the germline V gene are MDHEN and SYDVKM. It was healthy bone marrow donors who served as donors. The sequence was collected from a man aged 30 to 39 in good health and CMV-seronegative. The sequenced sample consisted of PBMCs. The gene calls are TRBV28 and TRBJ2-7, with 11 bases that match TRBD2. CDR3 residues: CASSASGRTDEQYF. CDR3 nucleotides: TGTGCCAGCAGTGCTAGCGGGAGGACCGACGAGCAGTACTTC.